The rows below give T cell receptor beta chains drawn from one sample of a study of regulatory T cells in long-lasting Graves disease. TCRdb redid the calling of the multiplex PCR reads with MiXCR, one entry per CDR3 protein. The sample yields a few hundred thousand distinct CDR3 sequences, less than 25% seen once. The material sequenced was peripheral blood mononuclear cells (PBMCs), taken when the disease was refractory, from a patient treated with antithyroid drugs. Source of these receptors: a female donor with Graves disease. Each CDR3 is given with its conserved first and last residue. The D gene is left open where the match is weak. Clone size is shown for a subset of rows, as once, few, many or a class of expanded clone.

V	J	D	size	CDR3	DNA
TRBV28	TRBJ2-7	NA	NA	CASREAGISYEQYF	TGTGCCAGCAGGGAGGCAGGGATCTCCTACGAGCAGTACTTC
TRBV7-3	TRBJ1-2	NA	NA	CASSLTGTGTYTF	TGTGCCAGCAGCTTAACCGGTACAGGGACCTACACCTTC
TRBV15	TRBJ1-2	TRBD1	many	CATSRVTGRNYGYTF	TGTGCCACCAGCAGAGTGACAGGGCGAAACTATGGCTACACCTTC
TRBV29-1	TRBJ2-7	TRBD2	few	CSTRRGDEQYF	TGCAGCACGCGGCGGGGGGACGAGCAGTACTTC
TRBV4-1	TRBJ1-1	TRBD1	NA	CASGDRNTEAFF	TGCGCCAGCGGGGACAGAAACACTGAAGCTTTCTTT
TRBV12-3/TRBV12-4	TRBJ2-5	TRBD1	NA	CASRSIGDSQYF	TGTGCCAGCAGGTCCATAGGGGACAGCCAGTACTTC
TRBV20-1	TRBJ2-6	NA	few	CSVISGANVLTF	TGCAGTGTAATCTCTGGGGCCAACGTCCTGACTTTC
TRBV19	TRBJ1-5	TRBD1	few	CASSITDRGNQPQHF	TGTGCCAGTAGTATAACGGACAGGGGCAATCAGCCCCAGCATTTT
TRBV5-1	TRBJ1-1	TRBD1	NA	CASSQKTGGETNTEAFF	TGCGCCAGCAGCCAAAAGACAGGGGGCGAGACGAACACTGAAGCTTTCTTT
TRBV20-1	TRBJ2-7	NA	NA	CSAKRPSAGEQYF	TGCAGTGCCAAACGCCCTAGCGCCGGCGAGCAGTACTTC